There are many counts of the clone carrying this T cell receptor beta chain. Antigen specificity is unknown. TCRdb fed the 5' RACE reads into MiXCR, producing one record per CDR3 protein. Among about 250,000 distinct CDR3 sequences listed, over 7% were seen once. After removal of 7 bases from V and 7 bases from J, the junction contained 9 bases not matched to a gene. This CDR3 region has 13 residues. Germline CDR1 is MNHNY and CDR2 is SVGAGI (reference sequence). The data were taken from a study of CD8 T cells in ankylosing spondylitis. General observations from the study: Significant enrichment of disease-linked clones was reported in matched ankylosing spondylitis synovial fluid.

This chain joins TRBV6-6 and TRBJ2-5; 7 nucleotides agree with TRBD1. The clonotype originates from a female donor with ankylosing spondylitis or in good health (not recorded which). What was sequenced was blood, either unsorted or a sorted T cell fraction (not recorded which). CDR3 sequence reads: CASNEEGAGTQYF. The DNA for the CDR3 is TGTGCCAGCAACGAAGAGGGGGCGGGGACCCAGTACTTC.